This TCR beta chain emerged from a study of blood T cell repertoires in COVID-19. This clone showed up just a few times. CDR1 is SEHNR, CDR2 FQNEAQ, per germline (reference sequence). V dropped 6 bases and J dropped 4; count of bases not matched to a gene: 8. This CDR3 has 15 amino acids. Participants were aged roughly 18 to 100 years from about 25 US areas. Clones were read by immunoSEQ multiplex PCR, and TCRdb kept only the in-frame ones, dropping some. The sample lists 200,000 to 250,000 clones; 82% were seen once. V gene TRBV7-9 combines with J gene TRBJ1-5, with 8 bases identical to TRBD1. Sequencing used PBMCs or T cells enriched from blood (not recorded which). The TCR comes from a woman in her sixties or seventies who had recovered from COVID-19. CDR3 DNA sequence: TGTGCCAGCAGAGACGACAGGGGAGTTAATCAGCCCCAGCATTTT. Protein product: CASRDDRGVNQPQHF.